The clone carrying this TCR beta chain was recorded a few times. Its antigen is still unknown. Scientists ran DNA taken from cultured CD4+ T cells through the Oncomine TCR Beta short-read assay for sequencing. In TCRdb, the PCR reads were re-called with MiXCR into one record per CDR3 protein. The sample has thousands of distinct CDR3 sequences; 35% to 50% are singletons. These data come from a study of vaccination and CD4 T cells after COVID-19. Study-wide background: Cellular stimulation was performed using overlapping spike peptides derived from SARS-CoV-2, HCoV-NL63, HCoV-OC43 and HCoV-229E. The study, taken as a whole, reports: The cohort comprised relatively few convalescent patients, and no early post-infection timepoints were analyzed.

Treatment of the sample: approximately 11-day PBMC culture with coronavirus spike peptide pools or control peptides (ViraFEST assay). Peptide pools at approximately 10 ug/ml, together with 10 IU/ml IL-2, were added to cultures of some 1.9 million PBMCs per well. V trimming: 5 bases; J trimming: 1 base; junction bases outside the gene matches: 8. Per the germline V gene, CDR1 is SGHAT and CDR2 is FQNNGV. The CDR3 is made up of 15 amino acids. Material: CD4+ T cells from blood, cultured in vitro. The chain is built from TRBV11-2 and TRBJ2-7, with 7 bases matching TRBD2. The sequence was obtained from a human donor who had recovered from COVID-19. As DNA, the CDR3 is TGTGCCAGCAGCCCTGGGGGGGTACGGTCCTACGAGCAGTACTTC. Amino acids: CASSPGGVRSYEQYF.